This TCR beta chain emerged from a study of blood T cell repertoires in COVID-19. In the authors' workflow: Amplification of reference gene primers was used by the study to estimate nucleated cell counts. The assay was immunoSEQ multiplex PCR, and TCRdb's table has in-frame clones only and misses some. The V and J calls and the clone size are those of that table, but D and trimming were determined from the DNA. Among more than 300,000 clones, approximately 91% were seen once, and the ten largest hold less than 4%. The cohort comprised adults aged about 18 to 100 years residing in 20 to 30 US areas. Germline V gene sequence: CDR1 SGHRS, CDR2 YFSETQ. V trimming: 0 bases; J trimming: 1 base; junction bases outside the gene matches: 5. This CDR3 region has 16 residues.

Sequencing was done on a sample of PBMCs or T cells enriched from blood (not recorded which). The chain combines TRBV5-1 with TRBJ2-3, with 7 bases aligning to TRBD1. The clonotype was recovered from a woman aged 25 to 45 who had been exposed to COVID-19. The CDR3 loop reads CASSLEKGAGTDTQYF. CDR3 coding DNA: TGCGCCAGCAGCTTGGAGAAGGGGGCAGGCACAGATACGCAGTATTTT.